Sequencing of this TCR beta chain was carried out in a study of regulatory T cells in long-lasting Graves disease. Study as a whole: Persistence in Graves' disease denoted antithyroid drug use beyond 5 years alongside positive TSH receptor antibodies.

This clonotype showed up many times. Its cognate antigen is unknown. Study outcomes and limitations: Limited sample numbers may have lowered accuracy.

iRepertoire HTBI primers and Arm-PCR of CDR3 regions built TCR beta libraries. TCRdb re-derived calls from the multiplex PCR reads in MiXCR, one entry per CDR3 protein. The sample lists approximately 470,000 distinct CDR3 sequences; around 21% were seen once. Time point reported: persistent/refractory GD, antithyroid drugs over 5 years with positive TRAb. Generation of the TCR library employed RNA extracted from PBMCs. An endocrinology department in Xi'an, China, supplied the patients. The receptor's source is a female donor with Graves disease. The sample consisted of peripheral blood mononuclear cells (PBMCs), taken when the disease was refractory, from a patient treated with antithyroid drugs.

CDR3 loop: CATSNTQETQYF. The CDR3 DNA follows: TGTGCCACCAGTAACACCCAAGAGACCCAGTACTTC. The V gene is TRBV15, the J gene TRBJ2-5; no reliable D call. The germline V gene has CDR1 LNHNV and CDR2 YYDKDF (reference sequence). CDR3 size: 12 residues. Trimming left V 6 bases short and J 1 base short, with 6 bases between. The full variable domain, in which reference TRBV15 and TRBJ2-5 provide the parts outside the CDR3, is DAMVIQNPRYQVTQFGKPVTLSCSQTLNHNVMYWYQQKSSQAPKLLFHYYDKDFNNEADTPDNFQSRRPNTSFCFLDIRSPGLGDTAMYLCATSNTQETQYFGPGTRLLVL.